The T cell receptor (beta chain) described here comes from a study of shared clonotypes between healthy human individuals. Overall study findings and caveats: Despite large depth, rarefaction showed incomplete sorted-subset sequencing. The diversity represented, both genetic and in exposure history, was limited by few donors.

TCRdb's copy holds only in-frame clones and misses some; the assay was immunoSEQ multiplex PCR. The table records about 2.3 million clones, 93% of them present only once. Participating donors were healthy, HIV-negative adults free of recent acute infections or vaccinations. Naive CD4+ cells were CD45RA-selected; the remaining cells were memory. With respect to this clone: Its antigen remains unknown.

There are 15 residues in the CDR3. V gave up 0 bases and J gave up 7 bases; unmatched junction bases: 5. The germline gives CDR1 SGHRS, CDR2 YFSETQ. This clonotype was sampled from a man aged 18 to 29 in good health. Some clones in this sample may be carry-over from other donors' samples. The gene calls are TRBV5-1 and TRBJ2-1, with 9 bases identical to TRBD2. Specimen: naive CD4+ T cells from PBMCs. Subset: CD45RA+ positively selected. CDR3 amino acids: CASSLVAGDENEQFF. CDR3 bases: TGCGCCAGCAGCTTGGTAGCGGGAGATGAGAATGAGCAGTTCTTC.